This T cell receptor (beta chain) was identified in a study of blood T cell repertoires in COVID-19. Seattle patient enrollment occurred during active infection, with longitudinal follow-up thereafter. Sequencing used immunoSEQ multiplex PCR; TCRdb keeps in-frame clones, though not all of them. The sample comprises some 160,000 clones, around four fifths of which are singletons, and roughly 8.4% rests with the top ten. V was cut by 5 bases and J by 0 bases, with 13 bases left in between. Germline CDR1 reads SEHNR; CDR2 reads FQNEAQ (reference sequence). The CDR3 has 15 amino acids. V usage is TRBV7-9 and J usage is TRBJ1-2, with TRBD1 as a possible D gene (5 bases). This receptor was identified in a woman of 80 years or more with COVID-19, enrolled during active disease. The sequenced sample consisted of peripheral blood. The CDR3 loop reads CASSPMGGANYGYTF. The CDR3 region has the DNA TGTGCCAGCAGCCCTATGGGGGGAGCTAACTATGGCTACACCTTC.